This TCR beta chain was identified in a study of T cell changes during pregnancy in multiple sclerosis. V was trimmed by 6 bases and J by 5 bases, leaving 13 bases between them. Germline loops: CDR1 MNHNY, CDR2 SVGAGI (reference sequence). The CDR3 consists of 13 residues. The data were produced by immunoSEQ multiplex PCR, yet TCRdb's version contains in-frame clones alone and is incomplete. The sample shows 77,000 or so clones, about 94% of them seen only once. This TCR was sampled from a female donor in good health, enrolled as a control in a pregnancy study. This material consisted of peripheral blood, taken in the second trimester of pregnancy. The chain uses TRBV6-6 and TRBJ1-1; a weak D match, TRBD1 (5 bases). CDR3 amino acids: CASRYDQGTEAFF. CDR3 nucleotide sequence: TGTGCCAGCAGGTACGATCAGGGAACTGAAGCTTTCTTT.